This TCR beta chain appears in the sequencing data of a study of blood T cell repertoires in COVID-19. The wider study: Samples came from the United States, Italy and Spain, spanning acute and convalescent COVID-19.

From germline, CDR1 is WSHSY and CDR2 SAAADI. V dropped 5 bases and J dropped 7 bases, with 11 bases sitting between them. This CDR3 has 12 residues. In the authors' methods: Amplification of reference gene primers was used by the study to estimate nucleated cell counts. Profiling relied on immunoSEQ multiplex PCR, and the TCRdb table lists in-frame clones only, not all of them. V and J calls and clone size are copied from that table; D and trimming were computed from the DNA. This sample has fewer than 200,000 clones, with approximately 87% found just once. The table lists this clone with a count of one. Cohorts were assigned according to the clinical history that participants reported.

This sequence originates from a woman aged 45-65 years who had recovered from COVID-19. Sequences were obtained from PBMCs or T cells enriched from blood (not recorded which). This chain links TRBV10-2 with TRBJ1-1; the D is unclear. CDR3: CASSYGGYEAFF. CDR3 nucleotide sequence: TGCGCCAGCAGTTACGGCGGTTATGAAGCTTTCTTT.